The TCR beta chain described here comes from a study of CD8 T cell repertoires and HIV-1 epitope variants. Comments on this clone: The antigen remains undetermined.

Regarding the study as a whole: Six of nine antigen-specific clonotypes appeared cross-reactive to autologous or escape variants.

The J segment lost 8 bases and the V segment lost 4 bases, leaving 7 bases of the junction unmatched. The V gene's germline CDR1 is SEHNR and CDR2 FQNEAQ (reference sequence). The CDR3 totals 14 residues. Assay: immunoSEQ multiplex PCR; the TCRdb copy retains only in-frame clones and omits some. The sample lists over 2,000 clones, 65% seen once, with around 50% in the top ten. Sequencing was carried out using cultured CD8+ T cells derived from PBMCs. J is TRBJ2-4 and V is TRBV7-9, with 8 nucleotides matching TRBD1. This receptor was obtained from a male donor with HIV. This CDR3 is CASSSDREWHIQYF. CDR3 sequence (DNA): TGTGCCAGCAGCTCGGACAGGGAGTGGCACATTCAGTACTTC.